Shown below are 2 T cell receptor beta chains from a single sample sequenced in a study of T cell responses to AZD1222 COVID-19 vaccine. The repertoire was sequenced with immunoSEQ multiplex PCR; TCRdb's copy has only in-frame clones and lacks some. In the table there are more than 150,000 clones, 80% to 90% of which are singletons. The source material was peripheral blood, sampled on day 0 of AZD1222 vaccination. These receptors came from an adult in good health.

The rearrangement joins TRBV10-3 to TRBJ1-2; 11 bases line up with TRBD1. The trim removed 4 bases at V and 2 bases at J, leaving 6 bases unmatched. Germline lookup yields CDR1 ENHRY and CDR2 SYGVKD. This CDR3 contains 16 residues. The CDR3 here is CAISGGQGARNYGYTF. The CDR3, as DNA: TGTGCCATCAGTGGTGGACAGGGGGCGCGGAACTATGGCTACACCTTC.

V and J are TRBV25-1 and TRBJ1-2; 11 bases match TRBD1. The CDR3 covers 15 residues. CDR1 and CDR2 from the germline V gene are MGHDK and SYGVNS. J was trimmed by 7 bases and V by 3 bases; bases with no gene match: 7. As DNA, the CDR3 is TGTGCCAGCAGTGAGGGAAGGACAGGGGGCAGTGGCTACACCTTC. This sequence encodes CASSEGRTGGSGYTF.